This T cell receptor beta chain was identified during a study of shared clonotypes between healthy human individuals. General study points: Sequencing depth was expected to affect clonotype sharing among donors.

Only in-frame clones appear in the TCRdb table, and some are missing; sequencing was by immunoSEQ multiplex PCR. This sample has around 500,000 clones; 70% to 80% occur once, and the top ten carry about 11%. A remark on this clone: Its antigen is undetermined.

The CDR3 length is 14 residues. Germline V lookup: CDR1 MNHEY, CDR2 SMNVEV (reference sequence). Trimming shortened V by 2 bases and J by 0 bases, and 8 bases separated the two germline ends. The source of this sequence is a woman in her 40s in good health. Some clones in this sample may be carry-over from other donors' samples. Sequenced: PBMCs. This chain uses TRBV27 with TRBJ2-7; D is unresolved. The CDR3 nucleotides are TGTGCCAGCAGTTTAAAAAGGAGCTCCTACGAGCAGTACTTC. This sequence encodes CASSLKRSSYEQYF.